Shown below are 2 T cell receptor beta chains from a single sample sequenced in a study of T cell responses to AZD1222 COVID-19 vaccine. The assay was immunoSEQ multiplex PCR, and TCRdb's table has in-frame clones only and misses some. The repertoire holds about 150,000 clones, with 80% to 90% as singletons. The specimen comprised peripheral blood, sampled 28 days after the second AZD1222 dose. The receptors stem from an adult who received the AZD1222 COVID-19 vaccine.

This chain links TRBV7-2 with TRBJ1-5; D is ambiguous. CDR1 is SGHTA and CDR2 is FQGNSA in the germline V gene. The ends were cut back, 0 bases at V and 9 bases at J, with 9 bases in the middle. The CDR3 extends over 13 amino acids. CDR3 DNA sequence: TGTGCCAGCAGCTTAGCGTCGGTTGCGCCCCAGCATTTT. It yields the protein CASSLASVAPQHF.

This clone occurred once. This chain links TRBV6-5 with TRBJ1-3; 7 nucleotides match TRBD1. V lost 6 bases to trimming and J lost 7 bases; unmatched junction nucleotides: 6. Germline lookup yields CDR1 MNHEY and CDR2 SVGAGI. The CDR3 covers 13 residues. CDR3 region: CASRGTERNTIYF. The CDR3 DNA sequence: TGTGCCAGCAGGGGGACAGAGAGGAACACCATATATTTT.